This T cell receptor beta chain was captured in a study of CD8+ T cells in alopecia areata. Trimming left V 7 bases short and J 2 bases short, with 3 bases between. Germline V CDR1 and CDR2: SNHLY, FYNNEI. The CDR3 is made up of 12 amino acids. This clone has more than one count but fewer than ten. Sequencing relied on a cDNA template that was reverse transcribed from extracted RNA. The table came from immunoSEQ multiplex PCR; TCRdb's copy has only in-frame clones and leaves some out. Here the sample spans 75,000 to 100,000 clones, roughly 41% being singletons. The chain uses TRBV2 and TRBJ2-6; D gene unclear. The specimen was CD4+ T cells sorted from blood. This receptor was identified in a human donor with alopecia areata. CDR3 region: CASNTGANVLTF. In DNA, the CDR3 is TGTGCCAGCAACACTGGGGCCAACGTCCTGACTTTC.